The following is a TCR beta chain sequence with its context. The data belong to a study of blood T cell repertoires in COVID-19. For the study at large: The origin of the acute and convalescent COVID-19 samples was the United States, Italy and Spain. The analysed material was cDNA or gDNA that came from T cells, B-cell-depleted T cells, or PBMCs.

How the authors handled the data: Amplified reference gene primers provided the basis for estimating nucleated cell counts. Assay used: immunoSEQ multiplex PCR; TCRdb lists only in-frame clones, some missing. That table supplies the V and J calls and clone size; D and trimming were determined from the DNA. The sample consists of about 150,000 clones, around 89% of them appearing once. This CDR3 has 14 amino acids. Unmatched junction bases numbered 6, after V lost 5 bases and J lost 2 bases. Germline CDR1 MGHRA, CDR2 YSYEKL. Sample: peripheral blood. This sequence was found in a woman between 55 and 75 years old with active COVID-19. V and J are TRBV4-1 and TRBJ2-7; 7 nucleotides match TRBD1. The CDR3 here is CASSMTGTAYEQYF. In DNA form, the CDR3 reads TGCGCCAGCAGCATGACCGGGACAGCCTACGAGCAGTACTTC.